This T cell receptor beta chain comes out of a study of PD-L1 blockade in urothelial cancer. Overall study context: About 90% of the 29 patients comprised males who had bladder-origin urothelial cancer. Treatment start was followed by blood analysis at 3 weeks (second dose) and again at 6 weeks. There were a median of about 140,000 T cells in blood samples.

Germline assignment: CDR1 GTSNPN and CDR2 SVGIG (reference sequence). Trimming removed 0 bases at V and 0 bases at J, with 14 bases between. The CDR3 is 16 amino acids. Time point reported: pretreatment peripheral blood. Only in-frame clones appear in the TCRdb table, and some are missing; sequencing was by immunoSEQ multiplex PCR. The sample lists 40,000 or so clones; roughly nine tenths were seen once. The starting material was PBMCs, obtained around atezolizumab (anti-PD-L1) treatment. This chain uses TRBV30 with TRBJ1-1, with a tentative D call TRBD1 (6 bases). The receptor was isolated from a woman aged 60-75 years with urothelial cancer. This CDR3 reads CAWSVGQSGMNTEAFF. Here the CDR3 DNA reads TGTGCCTGGAGTGTAGGACAGTCGGGTATGAACACTGAAGCTTTCTTT.